Detailed here is one TCR beta chain. Its target is not known. This table comes from immunoSEQ multiplex PCR, and its TCRdb copy is limited to in-frame clones, with some not included. The table has about 1.1 million clones, roughly 80% seen once. The sample belongs to a study of shared clonotypes between healthy human individuals. Study observations and caveats: Sequencing depth was expected to influence donor clonotype sharing.

Germline values: CDR1 MGHDK, CDR2 SYGVNS. Trimming removed 6 bases from V and 3 bases from J, with 18 bases in between. The CDR3 sequence is 15 residues long. Donors included only healthy HIV-negative adults lacking recent acute infections or vaccinations. This chain joins TRBV25-1 and TRBJ2-7; D gene uncertain. Sequencing was carried out using memory CD4+ T cells from PBMCs. Noted subset: CD45RA-negative fraction. The TCR was taken from a man younger than 35 in good health. Some clones in this sample may be carry-over from other donors' samples. CDR3 in amino acids: CASSAPLSGIYEQYF. The CDR3 region has the DNA TGTGCCAGCAGCGCGCCTCTGAGTGGGATCTACGAGCAGTACTTC.